This T cell receptor (beta chain) stems from a study of blood T cells in healthy people across ages. About the study: The template switching approach captured approximately one barcoded beta molecule for every two T cells. Whole-study results and caveats: TCR beta diversity was tightly associated with the proportion of naive T cells.

Comment on this clonotype: Its antigen is unidentified.

A second PCR, run for roughly 7 to 12 cycles, used a sample-barcoded 5' primer plus a J-beta primer mix. TCRdb fed the 5' RACE reads into MiXCR, producing one record per CDR3 protein. The sample includes around 1,900,000 distinct CDR3 sequences, more than 35% of them seen just once. V dropped 2 bases and J dropped 10; count of bases not matched to a gene: 6. The germline CDR1 and CDR2 sequences are SEHNR and FQNEAQ (reference sequence). This CDR3 has 15 residues. The source is a human donor in good health. Specimen: blood. This chain joins TRBV7-9 and TRBJ1-6; the match to TRBD1 covers 9 bases. The CDR3 is CASSLTGTGYSPLHF. The CDR3 DNA reads as TGTGCCAGCAGCTTAACAGGGACAGGGTACTCACCCCTCCACTTT. The whole variable domain, remainder taken from reference TRBV7-9 and TRBJ1-6, is DTGVSQNPRHKITKRGQNVTFRCDPISEHNRLYWYRQTLGQGPEFLTYFQNEAQLEKSRLLSDRFSAERPKGSFSTLEIQRTEQGDSAMYLCASSLTGTGYSPLHFGNGTRLTVT.